The present T cell receptor beta chain was sequenced within a study of cytomegalovirus exposure and HLA in healthy donors (dated by TCRdb to between 2016 and 2019). Regarding the complete study: According to an earlier analysis of several hundred of the donors, roughly 180 million T cells yielded 95 million to 140 million unique TCR beta sequences and about 300 Gb of sequence data. Around 320 gigabases of sequencing data and tens of millions of unique TCR sequences were included in an early release covering roughly 700 HLA-typed donors. Of the approximately 400 genotyped donors, more than 75% were placed in the genetic ancestry cluster associated with self-reported Caucasian donors. The study aimed to test whether signatures of past pathogen exposure could be identified by cataloging public T cell receptors. The study used immunosequencing to profile the T cell repertoires of under 700 subjects and linked those repertoires to cytomegalovirus serostatus. In addition to the first cohort of approximately 670 subjects, a separate validation cohort of 100 to 150 different subjects was used. To predict cytomegalovirus infection status, the study combined high-throughput TCR immunosequencing, statistical association of individual TCRs with disease status, and machine learning. In a later analysis, previously published TCR beta repertoires from 666 donors were re-analyzed and high-resolution HLA genotyping was added so that TCR occurrence patterns could be studied. The later analysis used no new phenotypic data to find candidate immune exposures, relying instead on TCR beta sequences and their occurrence across donors. In an earlier analysis of 587 of the donors, high-throughput TCR beta sequencing was used to judge whether each TCR beta V gene segment behaved as functional or pseudogenic. Donor age, sex, ethnicity and CMV serostatus were compiled together with the repertoire data. Genome-wide SNP genotypes for about 65% of the roughly 700 donors were used in a later genetic analysis, which treated that subset as a discovery cohort. Every discovery cohort repertoire had been produced on one sequencing platform. Class I and class II HLA loci were covered by the typing at four-digit resolution. Typing coverage varied by locus: roughly 629-640 donors for A, B, C, DRB1 and DQB1; under 550 for DQA1; 606 for DPA1; under 490 for DPB1. Five DR-DQ haplotypes were treated as single units for association and clustering because of strong linkage in the cohort. Across 300 to 400 genotyped donors of the cohort, an average of about 240,000 unique TCR beta nucleotide sequences per donor were sequenced, and about a sixth of those sequences were non-productive.

Its CDR3 holds 13 amino acids, cysteine through phenylalanine. Of the read, only the CDR3 DNA is kept; its 39 bases are in frame from base 1. Looking up the germline V gene yields CDR1 SGHAT and CDR2 FQNNGV. V is reduced by 5 bases and J by 7 bases, leaving a spacing of 14 bases between them. Notes on this clone: The specificity of this receptor is unknown. Per-base qualities were not stored, and no clone one base away is much larger.

Here is what the overall study found, with its caveats: Correlated functional status among segregating V segments might reflect linkage disequilibrium, but an unknown experimental factor could not be ruled out. A further reported finding was that TCR beta sequences accurately predicted the HLA-A and HLA-B alleles for most subjects in the first cohort. The classifier was reported to diagnose cytomegalovirus status with high specificity and sensitivity in both the original cohort and the validation cohort. A later genetic analysis associated a missense DCLRE1C variant with V-gene and J-gene trimming of TCR beta chains, and an independent cohort replicated the association. In a later analysis, TCR association rates were found to vary across HLA loci, with the most associated TCRs seen for DRB1 alleles and the fewest for HLA-C alleles. Some IMGT-functional V segments, including TRBV6-2 and TRBV6-3, could not be told apart with the 87-base-pair reads, so those segments were excluded. A later genetic analysis reported fewer N-insertions in productive TCRs among donors in an Asian-associated ancestry cluster than the roughly 670-donor mean. In this cohort, only TCR beta chains were sequenced, and detectable features were limited by the absence of alpha or paired-chain data. A later analysis associated 16,951 TCR beta sequences with specific HLA alleles at a false discovery rate of 0.05. A later analysis found that HLA-associated TCR beta chains were more clonally expanded and had lower generation probabilities than equally common non-associated chains. According to a later analysis, most CMV-associated TCR beta chains appeared to be HLA-restricted, and the HLA associations seemed to be driven largely by CMV exposure. A few of the identified cytomegalovirus-associated TCR beta chains were confirmed in vitro to be specific for cytomegalovirus antigens. When HLA alleles, especially DR and DQ, strongly co-occurred, TCR associations were difficult to assign to individual alleles. Most TCR sequences were observed very rarely across donors, whereas some public TCRs were present in many individuals. An earlier analysis of approximately 600 of the donors showed that most TCR beta V segments appeared in productive rearrangements either about 87% or about 30% of the time, which broadly matched IMGT annotations. A later analysis reported that several top co-occurrence clusters appeared linked to parvovirus B19, influenza, CMV and Epstein-Barr virus. Because counts were too low, about 18 rarely observed V segments, including chromosome 9 orphons, were excluded from the earlier analysis of fewer than 650 of the donors. The only immune exposure information available for the cohort was CMV serostatus. Because HLA typing was unavailable for some donors at each locus, only the typed subset was used in association tests. A group of highly shared sequence variants was considered likely to be a technical artifact of the sequencing pipeline. A total of roughly 160 TCR beta chains were listed by the study as associated with cytomegalovirus. Roughly uniform sequencing depth across donors was assumed in presence/absence analyses, although this assumption may not hold. The authors suggested that the approach could potentially be extended to other disease states and immunological phenotypes.

To prepare the library, the immunoSEQ multiplex PCR assay was applied. For the multiplex PCR, a mixture combining 60 forward primers for TCR Vbeta segments and 13 reverse primers for TCR Jbeta segments was used. A multiplex PCR assay on genomic DNA amplified the CDR3 region of rearranged TCR beta genes. On the Illumina HiSeq System, the amplified TCR beta libraries were sequenced as 87-base-pair reads. On the study's bioinformatics: A later analysis counted about 76 million unique TCR beta chains across the 600 to 850 repertoires, and some 11 million of these chains were shared by at least two donors. To remove PCR and sequencing errors, raw reads were error-corrected and collapsed into unique sequences using a nearest-neighbor algorithm that merged closely related sequences. To assign V, D and J gene segments, CDR3 sequences were aligned to IMGT reference sequences. For a sequence to be retained, a match of at least six nucleotides was required to both a V gene segment and a J gene segment. A rearrangement was called productive if the CDR3 had no stop codons and remained in frame with V and J, and every other rearrangement was called non-productive. CDR3 was defined by IMGT convention, running from the second conserved V-encoded cysteine to the conserved J-encoded phenylalanine. Sequences without an unambiguous match to a single V gene segment were excluded from the earlier analysis of several hundred of the donors. In an earlier analysis of more than 500 of the donors, a V segment was called functional when productive rearrangements were above 56.7%, and segregating when the standard deviation between donors exceeded 5%. A statistical classification framework was built to diagnose cytomegalovirus status from the catalog of TCR beta chain sequences. A later analysis assigned V and J genes by comparing TCR nucleotide sequences with IMGT/GENE-DB human TR gene sequences. A later analysis assigned CDR3 sequences and most-parsimonious VDJ recombination scenarios with the TCRdist pipeline. In a later analysis, each TCR beta chain was defined by its CDR3 amino acid sequence together with its V-gene family, and reads lacking a unique V-gene family were excluded. As a way to deal with suspected cross-contamination and a sequencing artifact, a later analysis dropped 500 to 700 nucleotide sequences that were highly shared and had low generation probability. In a later analysis, a clonal expansion index was calculated for each public chain from normalized within-repertoire ranks of inferred template counts. In a later analysis, generation probabilities were computed with a VDJ recombination model fitted to out-of-frame rearrangements, and the resulting probabilities were checked against IGoR. Hypergeometric tests were used in a later analysis to score TCR-TCR, TCR-HLA and TCR-CMV co-occurrence, with a repertoire-size bias correction applied to the TCR pairs. False discovery rates were estimated in a later analysis by permuting HLA or CMV assignments 20 times. A later analysis grouped co-occurring TCRs with DBSCAN, adding TCRdist sequence similarity when clustering within HLA-allele-positive subsets. Repertoires with fewer than 30,000 or more than 120,000 public chains were left out of co-occurrence clustering, as were several repertoires with anomalous nucleotide sharing. Not all clones reach the TCRdb copy of this immuneACCESS table, which keeps in-frame sequences only. Checked studies attribute under half of the gap to unresolved V genes and leave the rest unexplained. Clone size and V and J calls were adopted from that table, with D and trimming inferred from the DNA. This sample is represented by over 130,000 clones; around 79% of them were singletons. The ten largest clones represent roughly 3.6% of the sample.

In total, roughly 710 healthy bone marrow donors made up the cohort. All cohort members were sampled while nominally healthy, although unrecorded immune exposures were likely present. CMV serostatus was positive for 250 to 300 and negative for 352 of the 666 cohort members, and was not recorded for this donor. A peripheral blood sample was provided by each donor, and peripheral blood mononuclear cells were used for TCR beta sequencing. Genomic DNA extraction from the blood cell samples was performed with the Qiagen DNeasy Blood Extraction Kit. The sequenced sample consisted of PBMCs. This TCR derives from a human donor in good health. Rearrangement joined TRBV11-2 to TRBJ1-2; the D gene identity is not certain. The nucleotide sequence is given as TGTGCCAGCAGCCCCGGCCTATCAGGTGGCTACACCTTC. Translation gives CASSPGLSGGYTF.